This TCR beta chain was retrieved from a study of T cell clusters in autoimmune cytopenias. About the research overall: The median distinct TRB clonotype count was a few thousand per sample, from a median roughly 47,000 reads. General study findings and limits: Active autoimmune hepatitis patients had roughly 3.3-fold fewer exclusive TRB clusters than healthy donors. Comparing secondary cytopenia with chronic lymphocytic leukemia showed no cluster-lack signature, apparently masked by lymphoma repertoire.

Approximately 40,000 genome equivalents of blood DNA were amplified for TRB. TRB was amplified by touch-down multiplex PCR, primer pools A and B combined. TCRdb processed the multiplex PCR reads again and assigns one entry to each CDR3 protein, with no DNA. In total, the table holds 8,200 or so distinct CDR3 sequences. Concerning this clonotype itself: Its antigen is undetermined.

This CDR3 is built from 17 residues. CDR1 and CDR2 (germline): MNHEY, SMNVEV (reference sequence). Source material: peripheral blood. This TCR was sampled from a human donor with an autoimmune cytopenia or autoimmune hepatitis (not recorded which). This chain uses TRBV27 with TRBJ2-1; the D call of TRBD2 rests on TCRdb alone, since no DNA is present to check it. The CDR3 region is CASSFQATSGSSHEQFF.